This T cell receptor (beta chain) was recovered during a study of siplizumab effects on memory and regulatory T cells. Germline lookup yields CDR1 SGHDT and CDR2 YYEEEE. This CDR3 is built from 15 residues. Trimming took 3 bases from V and 3 from J, leaving 16 bases between them. The table came from immunoSEQ multiplex PCR; TCRdb's copy has only in-frame clones and leaves some out. In the table there are tens of thousands of clones, 85% to 95% of which are singletons. A remark on this clone: Antigen: not known.

General study results and limits: Memory cells seemed less diverse than naive T cells, which seemed major alloresponse contributors. With siplizumab, Treg-derived clones averaged roughly 69% of mappable alloreactive CD4+ clones, versus 26.9% in controls.

V and J are TRBV5-6 and TRBJ2-7; D perhaps matches TRBD2 (6 bases). Sequenced sample: CD8+ T cells sorted from blood. The clonotype comes from a human donor in good health. CDR3 nucleotide sequence: TGTGCCAGCAGCTACATAGGTGCGGGGTTCTACGAGCAGTACTTC. It encodes CASSYIGAGFYEQYF.